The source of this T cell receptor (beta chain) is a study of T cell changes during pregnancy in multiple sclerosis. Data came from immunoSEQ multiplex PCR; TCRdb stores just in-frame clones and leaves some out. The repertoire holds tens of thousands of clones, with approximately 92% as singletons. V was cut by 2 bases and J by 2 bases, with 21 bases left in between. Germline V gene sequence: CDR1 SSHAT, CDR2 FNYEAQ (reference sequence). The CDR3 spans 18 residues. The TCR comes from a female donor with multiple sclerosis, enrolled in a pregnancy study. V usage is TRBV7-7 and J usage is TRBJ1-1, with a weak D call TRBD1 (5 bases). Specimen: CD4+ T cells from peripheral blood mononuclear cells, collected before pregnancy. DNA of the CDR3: TGTGCCAGCAGCTTATCGAACGGTTACAGGCAACCAAACACTGAAGCTTTCTTT. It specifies CASSLSNGYRQPNTEAFF.